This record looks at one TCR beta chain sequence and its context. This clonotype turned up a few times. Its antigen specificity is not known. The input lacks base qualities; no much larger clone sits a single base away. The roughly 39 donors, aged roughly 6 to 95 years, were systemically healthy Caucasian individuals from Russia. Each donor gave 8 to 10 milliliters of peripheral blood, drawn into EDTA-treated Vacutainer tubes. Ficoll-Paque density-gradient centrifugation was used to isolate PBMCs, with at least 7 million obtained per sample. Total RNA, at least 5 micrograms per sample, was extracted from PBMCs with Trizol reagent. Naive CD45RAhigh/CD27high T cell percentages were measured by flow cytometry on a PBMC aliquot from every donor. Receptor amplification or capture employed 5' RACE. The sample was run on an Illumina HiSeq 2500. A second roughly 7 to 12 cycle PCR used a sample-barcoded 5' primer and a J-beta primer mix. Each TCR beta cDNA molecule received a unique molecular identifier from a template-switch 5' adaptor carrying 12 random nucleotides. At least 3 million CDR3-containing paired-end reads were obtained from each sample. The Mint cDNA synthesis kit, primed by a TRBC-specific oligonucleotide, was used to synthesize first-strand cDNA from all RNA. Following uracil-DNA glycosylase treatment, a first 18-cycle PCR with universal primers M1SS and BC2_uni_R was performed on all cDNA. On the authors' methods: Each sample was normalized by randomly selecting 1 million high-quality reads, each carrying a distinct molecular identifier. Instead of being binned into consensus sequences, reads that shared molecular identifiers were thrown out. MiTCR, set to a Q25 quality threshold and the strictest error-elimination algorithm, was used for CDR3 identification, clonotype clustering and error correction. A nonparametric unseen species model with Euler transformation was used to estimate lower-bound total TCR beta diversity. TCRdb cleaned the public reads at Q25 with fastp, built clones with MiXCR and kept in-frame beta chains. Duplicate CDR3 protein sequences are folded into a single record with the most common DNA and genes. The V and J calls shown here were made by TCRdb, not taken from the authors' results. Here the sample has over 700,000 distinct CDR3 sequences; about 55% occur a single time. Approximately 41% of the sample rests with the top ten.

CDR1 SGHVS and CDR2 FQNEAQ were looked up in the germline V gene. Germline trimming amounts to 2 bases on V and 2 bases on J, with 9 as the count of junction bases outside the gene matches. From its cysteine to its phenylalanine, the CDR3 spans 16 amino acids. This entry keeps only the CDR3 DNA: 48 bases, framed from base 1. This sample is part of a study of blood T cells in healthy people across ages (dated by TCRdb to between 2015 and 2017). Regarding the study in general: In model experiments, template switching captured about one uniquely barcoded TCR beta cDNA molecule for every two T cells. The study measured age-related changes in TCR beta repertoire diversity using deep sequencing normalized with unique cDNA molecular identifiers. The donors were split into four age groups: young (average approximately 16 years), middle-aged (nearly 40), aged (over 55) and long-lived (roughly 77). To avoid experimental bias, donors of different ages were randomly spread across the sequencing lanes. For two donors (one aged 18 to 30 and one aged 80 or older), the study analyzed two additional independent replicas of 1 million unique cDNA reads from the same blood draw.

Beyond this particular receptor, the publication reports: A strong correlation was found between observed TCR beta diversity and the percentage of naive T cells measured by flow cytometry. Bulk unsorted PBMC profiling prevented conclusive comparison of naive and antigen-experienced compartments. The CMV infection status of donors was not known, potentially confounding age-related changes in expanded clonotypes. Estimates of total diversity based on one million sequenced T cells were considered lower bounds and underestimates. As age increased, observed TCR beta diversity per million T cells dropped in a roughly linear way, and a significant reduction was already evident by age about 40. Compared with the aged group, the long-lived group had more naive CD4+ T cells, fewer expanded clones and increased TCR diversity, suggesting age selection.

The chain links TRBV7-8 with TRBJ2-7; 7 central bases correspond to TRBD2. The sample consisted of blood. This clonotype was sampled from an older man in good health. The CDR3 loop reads CASSLMGLAGAYEQYF. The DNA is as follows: TGTGCCAGCAGCTTAATGGGGTTGGCGGGAGCCTACGAGCAGTACTTC.